The 23 T cell receptor beta chains below come from one sample, sequenced in a study of blood T cell repertoires in COVID-19. Profiled with immunoSEQ multiplex PCR; TCRdb holds only in-frame clones, not every one. Here the sample spans 150,000 or so clones, roughly 87% being singletons. The specimen sequenced was PBMCs or T cells enriched from blood (not recorded which). These receptors were collected from a woman aged 40 to 55 who had been exposed to COVID-19.

The chain joins TRBV19 to TRBJ2-2; D uncertain. Trimming took 2 bases from V and 3 from J, leaving 13 bases between them. The V gene's germline CDR1 is LNHDA and CDR2 SQIVND (reference sequence). The CDR3 is 16 residues long. Written as DNA, the CDR3 is TGTGCCAGTAGTATACGGCGGAGAGATGACACCGGGGAGCTGTTTTTT. Encoded protein: CASSIRRRDDTGELFF. Filled out from reference TRBV19 and TRBJ2-2, the complete variable domain reads DGGITQSPKYLFRKEGQNVTLSCEQNLNHDAMYWYRQDPGQGLRLIYYSQIVNDFQKGDIAEGYSVSREKKESFPLTVTSAQKNPTAFYLCASSIRRRDDTGELFFGEGSRLTVL.

This chain links TRBV28 with TRBJ2-5, with a weak D call TRBD1 (5 bases). Germline V gives CDR1 MDHEN, CDR2 SYDVKM. V dropped 6 bases and J dropped 2 bases, with 19 bases sitting between them. This CDR3 contains 16 residues. The CDR3 bases are TGTGCCAGCAGCCTTCGCCTGGGGCAGACGCAAGAGACCCAGTACTTC. Its protein is CASSLRLGQTQETQYF.

V is TRBV11-2 and J is TRBJ2-1; D remains unclear. The CDR3 extends over 13 amino acids. Trimming removed 3 bases at V and 9 bases at J, with 12 bases between. Germline V CDR1 and CDR2: SGHAT, FQNNGV. The CDR3 region has the DNA TGTGCCAGCAGCTTTGGTTCCTCGGGTGAGCAGTTCTTC. Translation: CASSFGSSGEQFF.

This clone has only one observation. The rearrangement joins TRBV5-8 to TRBJ2-3; 7 bases are shared with TRBD1. The CDR3 length is 15 residues. Trimming at V came to 3 bases and at J to 2 bases, leaving 6 bases not matched to a gene. The germline gives CDR1 SGHTS, CDR2 YDEGEE. The CDR3 nucleotides are TGTGCCAGCAGCTCAAGGACAGGTGTCACAGATACGCAGTATTTT. Its translation is CASSSRTGVTDTQYF. The entire variable domain, with the rest obtained from reference TRBV5-8 and TRBJ2-3, is as follows: EAGVTQSPTHLIKTRGQQATLRCSPISGHTSVYWYQQALGLGLQFLLWYDEGEERNRGNFPPRFSGRQFPNYSSELNVNALELEDSALYLCASSSRTGVTDTQYFGPGTRLTVL.

This clone has only one observation. The genes are TRBV19 and TRBJ2-7; possible D gene TRBD2, 5 bases. CDR1 LNHDA and CDR2 SQIVND come from the germline V gene (reference sequence). Between the trimmed V and J ends, which lost 7 bases and 0 bases, there was a span of 10 bases. CDR3 length equals 13 residues. The CDR3 reads CASKSGSSYEQYF. The CDR3 DNA is TGTGCCAGTAAAAGCGGTAGCTCCTACGAGCAGTACTTC.

The chain employs TRBV19 and TRBJ1-3, with D perhaps matching TRBD1 (6 bases). Trimming removed 3 bases at V and 2 bases at J, with 14 bases between. The germline V gene has CDR1 LNHDA and CDR2 SQIVND (reference sequence). The CDR3 is 16 residues long. The CDR3 sequence is CASSMVGGRAGNTIYF. CDR3 in DNA: TGTGCCAGTAGTATGGTGGGGGGGCGAGCTGGAAACACCATATATTTT.

V is TRBV4-3 and J is TRBJ2-2; 8 bases are shared with TRBD2. The V gene end was trimmed by 7 bases and the J gene end by 5 bases; junction bases not matched to a gene: 6. The CDR3 length is 14 residues. Germline CDR1 is LGHNA and CDR2 is YSLEER. CDR3: CASKDAGGTGELFF. For the CDR3, the DNA is TGCGCCAGCAAAGACGCGGGGGGAACCGGGGAGCTGTTTTTT.

The chain joins TRBV19 to TRBJ1-3; possible D gene TRBD1, 6 bases. From germline, CDR1 is LNHDA and CDR2 SQIVND (reference sequence). The CDR3 runs 14 residues. The V end was cut by 3 bases, the J end by 4 bases, with 10 bases between. The CDR3 sequence is CASSIPGEGNTIYF. CDR3 coding DNA: TGTGCCAGTAGTATCCCAGGGGAAGGAAACACCATATATTTT.

The V and J genes are TRBV5-6 and TRBJ1-4, with D maybe TRBD1 (5 bases). Per germline, CDR1 SGHDT and CDR2 YYEEEE. The CDR3 length is 13 residues. V gave up 0 bases and J gave up 8 bases, with 8 bases separating them. The DNA of the CDR3 is TGTGCCAGCAGCTTGGACAGGCACGAAAAACTGTTTTTT. Protein sequence: CASSLDRHEKLFF. The full variable domain, rest sourced from reference TRBV5-6 and TRBJ1-4, is DAGVTQSPTHLIKTRGQQVTLRCSPKSGHDTVSWYQQALGQGPQFIFQYYEEEERQRGNFPDRFSGHQFPNYSSELNVNALLLGDSALYLCASSLDRHEKLFFGSGTQLSVL.

This clone was seen repeatedly, ten times or more. This chain links TRBV4-1 with TRBJ2-3, with 8 bases aligning to TRBD2. The germline V gene has CDR1 MGHRA and CDR2 YSYEKL. The trim removed 1 base at V and 4 bases at J, leaving 7 bases unmatched. The CDR3 totals 16 residues. For the CDR3, the DNA is TGCGCCAGCAGCCAAGCCGGGGGGGCCAACGCAGATACGCAGTATTTT. Translated: CASSQAGGANADTQYF.

The V and J genes are TRBV2 and TRBJ1-5; D is perhaps TRBD1 (5 bases). Germline V lookup: CDR1 SNHLY, CDR2 FYNNEI. V was shortened by 3 bases and J by 4 bases, with 10 bases between the two germline ends. This CDR3 has 14 residues. The CDR3 reads CASSDWGVNQPQHF. CDR3 bases: TGTGCCAGCAGTGACTGGGGGGTAAATCAGCCCCAGCATTTT.

This sequence joins TRBV18 and TRBJ2-1; possible D gene TRBD2, 5 bases. Germline V lookup: CDR1 KGHSH, CDR2 LQKENI. This CDR3 has 12 amino acids. V lost 2 bases and J 7 bases, leaving 6 bases between the germline ends. Written as DNA, the CDR3 is TGTGCCAGCTCACCAGCGGGTAATGAGCAGTTCTTC. Protein: CASSPAGNEQFF.

This chain uses TRBV24-1 with TRBJ2-7; 9 bases line up with TRBD1. V trimming: 3 bases; J trimming: 6 bases; junction bases outside the gene matches: 11. Germline loops: CDR1 KGHDR, CDR2 SFDVKD. The CDR3 is made up of 16 amino acids. CDR3 loop: CATSDSTGGDYLEQYF. The CDR3, as DNA: TGTGCCACCAGTGATAGTACAGGGGGCGATTACCTCGAGCAGTACTTC.

The chain carries TRBV4-2 and TRBJ2-1, with 13 bases matching TRBD2. CDR1 LGHNA and CDR2 YNFKEQ come from the germline V gene. The V and J ends lost 3 bases and 8 bases, in that order; junction bases with no gene match: 13. The CDR3 consists of 18 residues. The DNA of the CDR3 is TGTGCCAGCAGCCATCCCGCCACTAGCGGGGGGGCTGGGGATGAGCAGTTCTTC. As protein: CASSHPATSGGAGDEQFF.

This clone was seen more than once but under ten times. This chain connects TRBV9 to TRBJ2-7; 11 positions match TRBD1. Germline CDR1 and CDR2: SGDLS and YYNGEE. J gave up 1 base and V 5 bases, and 5 bases lay outside the gene matches. This CDR3 is 15 amino acids long. The CDR3 here is CASSGQGAPSYEQYF. The DNA of the CDR3 is TGTGCCAGCAGTGGACAGGGGGCGCCTTCCTACGAGCAGTACTTC.

V usage is TRBV4-3 and J usage is TRBJ2-3, with 8 bases identical to TRBD2. This CDR3 has 14 residues. Trimming cost V 4 bases and J 2 bases; bases outside gene matches: 2. In germline, CDR1 is LGHNA, CDR2 YSLEER. CDR3 amino acids: CASSRSGTTDTQYF. The CDR3 DNA follows: TGCGCCAGCAGCCGTAGCGGGACCACAGATACGCAGTATTTT.

The chain combines TRBV6-8 with TRBJ1-4; 8 bases align to TRBD1. With V trimmed by 5 bases and J by 7 bases, 6 bases remained unmatched. The CDR3 spans 14 residues. Germline assignment: CDR1 MNHGY and CDR2 SAAAGT. The DNA for the CDR3 is TGTGCCAGCAGTCTTAGGACAGGGCCTGAAAAACTGTTTTTT. Encoded protein: CASSLRTGPEKLFF.

V is TRBV6-2 or TRBV6-3 and J is TRBJ1-1, with D possibly TRBD1 on 6 matching bases. The CDR3 consists of 14 residues. Germline V gene sequence: CDR1 MNHEY, CDR2 SVGEGT. Trimming took off 3 bases at V and 4 bases at J, with 12 bases between the two ends. Written as DNA, the CDR3 is TGTGCCAGCAGTTATTCCGGCAGGGGCACTGAAGCTTTCTTT. The encoded protein is CASSYSGRGTEAFF.

In this sample, this clone turned up once. The chain employs TRBV19 and TRBJ2-3; 9 bases fit TRBD2. This CDR3 comprises 16 residues. Germline lookup yields CDR1 LNHDA and CDR2 SQIVND (reference sequence). V shed 6 bases and J 2 bases; nucleotides not matched to a gene: 9. The CDR3 bases are TGTGCCAGTAGGCGGGGGGGGGCGGCCAACACAGATACGCAGTATTTT. It specifies CASRRGGAANTDTQYF.

The chain uses TRBV29-1 and TRBJ1-4, with 8 bases lining up with TRBD1. Germline V CDR1 and CDR2: SQVTM, ANQGSEA. J gave up 4 bases and V 7 bases, and 14 bases lay outside the gene matches. This CDR3 contains 16 residues. In DNA, the CDR3 is TGCAGCGGAATGGGGGTCAGGGGGCCTGGTAATGAAAAACTGTTTTTT. This encodes CSGMGVRGPGNEKLFF.

This CDR3 is CASSRTNFNEKLFF. The CDR3 DNA reads TGTGCCAGCAGTCGGACAAATTTTAATGAAAAACTGTTTTTT. This rearrangement joins TRBV3-1 (or the pseudogene TRBV3-2) to TRBJ1-4, with D possibly being TRBD1 (5 bases). Per the germline V gene, CDR1 is LGHDT and CDR2 is YNNKEL (reference sequence). This CDR3 has 14 amino acids. Trimming stripped 6 bases from V and 4 bases from J, with 12 bases between.

This rearrangement joins TRBV11-2 to TRBJ2-1, with 10 bases fitting TRBD2. CDR1 and CDR2 from the germline V gene are SGHAT and FQNNGV. The CDR3 spans 14 residues. V gave up 7 bases and J gave up 9 bases; unmatched junction bases: 9. The CDR3 reads CASTRAGGPGEQFF. In DNA, the CDR3 is TGTGCCAGCACCCGAGCGGGAGGGCCTGGTGAGCAGTTCTTC.

CDR3 nucleotide sequence: TGTGCCAGCAGGAAAAGTGGCCCGAACACTGAAGCTTTCTTT. Translated, it gives CASRKSGPNTEAFF. This rearrangement joins TRBV6-5 to TRBJ1-1, with D uncertain. Germline CDR1 and CDR2: MNHEY and SVGAGI. The CDR3 is made up of 14 amino acids. V lost 6 bases to trimming and J lost 1 base, with 12 bases between them.